This T cell receptor beta chain was captured by sequencing in a study of CD8 T cells in ankylosing spondylitis. Study-wide findings and caveats: Ankylosing spondylitis blood appeared to be characterized by a TCR beta motif of fewer than ten highly homologous variants. From matched ankylosing spondylitis synovial fluid, disease-linked clones were reportedly recovered at significantly enriched levels. Certain motif variants had earlier been reported in reactive arthritis synovial fluid and blood.

A few counts support this clonotype. Its target is unknown. The CDR3 length is 17 residues. Germline V gene data show CDR1 as MNHEY and CDR2 as SVGEGT. The V end lost 0 bases, the J end lost 6 bases, and 18 bases lay between the germline ends. Libraries of TCR beta came from quantitative 5'-RACE with molecular barcodes. TCRdb called the 5' RACE reads again in MiXCR, with one record for every CDR3 protein. The table lists some 840,000 distinct CDR3 sequences, approximately 12% of them singletons. The material sequenced was blood, either unsorted or a sorted T cell fraction (not recorded which). The genes are TRBV6-2 or TRBV6-3 and TRBJ2-1; D may be TRBD1 or TRBD2 (6 bases each). The receptor's source is a male donor with ankylosing spondylitis. Here the CDR3 reads CASSYSGGHIGGNEQFF. CDR3 DNA sequence: TGTGCCAGCAGTTACTCAGGGGGGCACATAGGAGGCAATGAGCAGTTCTTC.